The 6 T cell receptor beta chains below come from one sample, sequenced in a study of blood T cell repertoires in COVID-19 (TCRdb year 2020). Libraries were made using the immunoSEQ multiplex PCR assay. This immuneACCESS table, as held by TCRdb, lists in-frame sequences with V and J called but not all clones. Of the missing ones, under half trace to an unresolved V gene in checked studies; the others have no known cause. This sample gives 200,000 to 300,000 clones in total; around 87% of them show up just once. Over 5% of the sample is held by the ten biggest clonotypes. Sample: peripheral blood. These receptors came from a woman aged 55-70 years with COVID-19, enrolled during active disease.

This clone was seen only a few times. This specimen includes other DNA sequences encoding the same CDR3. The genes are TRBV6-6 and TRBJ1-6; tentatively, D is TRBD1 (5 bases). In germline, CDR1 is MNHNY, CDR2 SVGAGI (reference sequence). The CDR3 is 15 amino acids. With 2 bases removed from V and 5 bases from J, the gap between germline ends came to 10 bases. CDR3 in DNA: TGTGCCAGCAGTTACCGACAGAGCGATAATTCACCCCTCCACTTT. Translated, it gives CASSYRQSDNSPLHF.

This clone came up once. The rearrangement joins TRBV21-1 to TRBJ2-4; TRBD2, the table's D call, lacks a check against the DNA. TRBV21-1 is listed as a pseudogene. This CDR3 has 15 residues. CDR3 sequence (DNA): TGTGCCACCCCGGGAGTCGGGTTATCCAAAAACATTCAGTACTTC. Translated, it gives CATPGVGLSKNIQYF.

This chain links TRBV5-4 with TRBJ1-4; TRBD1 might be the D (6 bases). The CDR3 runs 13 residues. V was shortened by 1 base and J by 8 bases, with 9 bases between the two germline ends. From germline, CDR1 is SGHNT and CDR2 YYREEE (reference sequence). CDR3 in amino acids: CASSLTGSEKLFF. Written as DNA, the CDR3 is TGTGCCAGCAGCTTGACAGGGTCGGAAAAACTGTTTTTT.

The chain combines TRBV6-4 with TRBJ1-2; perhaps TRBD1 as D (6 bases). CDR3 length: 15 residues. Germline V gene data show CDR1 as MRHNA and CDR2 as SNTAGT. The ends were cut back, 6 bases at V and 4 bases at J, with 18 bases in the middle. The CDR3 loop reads CASSLAQGVGYGYTF. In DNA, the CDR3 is TGTGCCAGCAGCCTTGCACAGGGAGTCGGCTATGGCTACACCTTC.

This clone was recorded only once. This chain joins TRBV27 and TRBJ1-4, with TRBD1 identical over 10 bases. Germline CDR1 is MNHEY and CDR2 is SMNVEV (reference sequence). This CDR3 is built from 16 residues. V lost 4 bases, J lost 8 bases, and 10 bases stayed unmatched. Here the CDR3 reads CASSYRAGTGVEKLFF. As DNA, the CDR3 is TGTGCCAGCAGTTACCGCGCCGGGACAGGGGTCGAAAAACTGTTTTTT.

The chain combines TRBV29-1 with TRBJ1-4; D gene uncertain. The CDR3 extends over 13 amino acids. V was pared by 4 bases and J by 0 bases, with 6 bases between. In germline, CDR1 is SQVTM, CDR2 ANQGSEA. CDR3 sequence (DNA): TGCAGCGTTGGCAGTCCAACTAATGAAAAACTGTTTTTT. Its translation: CSVGSPTNEKLFF. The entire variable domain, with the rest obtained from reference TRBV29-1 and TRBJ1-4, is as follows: SAVISQKPSRDICQRGTSLTIQCQVDSQVTMMFWYRQQPGQSLTLIATANQGSEATYESGFVIDKFPISRPNLTFSTLTVSNMSPEDSSIYLCSVGSPTNEKLFFGSGTQLSVL.